A selection of T cell receptor beta chains follows, all from one sample in a study of immune heterogeneity within non-small cell lung tumors. TCRdb processed the multiplex PCR reads anew with MiXCR; each CDR3 protein has one entry. The sample holds 21,000 or so distinct CDR3 sequences; approximately 30% are singletons and the top ten take about 4.6%. The sample taken for sequencing was lung tumor tissue. Source of these receptors: a man between 35 and 55 years old with non-small cell lung cancer. Both conserved end residues are part of each CDR3. Each record gives: clone size, CDR3 length, J gene, D gene, V gene, CDR3 DNA, CDR3 protein. A D gene is named only where the DNA matches it firmly. Size values are once, few and many counts, or a class for expanded clones, and some rows have none.

abundance: once
len: 14
j_gene: TRBJ1-6
d_gene: TRBD1
v_gene: TRBV20-1
CDR3nt: TGCAGTGCTATCCCGACAGGGGAGGGTTCACCCCTCCACTTT
CDR3aa: CSAIPTGEGSPLHF

abundance: few
len: 14
j_gene: TRBJ2-1
d_gene: NA
v_gene: TRBV5-1
CDR3nt: TGCGCCAGCAGCTTGGGGGGGGCTGAAAATGAGCAGTTCTTC
CDR3aa: CASSLGGAENEQFF

abundance: NA
len: 16
j_gene: TRBJ2-1
d_gene: TRBD2
v_gene: TRBV6-1
CDR3nt: TGTGCCAGCACCCCCCACGGACTAGCGGGAGCTAATGAGCAGTTCTTC
CDR3aa: CASTPHGLAGANEQFF

abundance: medium-sized
len: 14
j_gene: TRBJ2-7
d_gene: NA
v_gene: TRBV4-2
CDR3nt: TGTGCCAGCAGCCACCAACGGGGTACCTACGAGCAGTACTTC
CDR3aa: CASSHQRGTYEQYF

abundance: many
len: 13
j_gene: TRBJ2-7
d_gene: NA
v_gene: TRBV7-2
CDR3nt: TGTGCCAGCACCCCTGGGGTCAGCTCTTCACAGTACTTC
CDR3aa: CASTPGVSSSQYF

abundance: medium-sized
len: 20
j_gene: TRBJ2-7
d_gene: TRBD1
v_gene: TRBV15
CDR3nt: TGTGCCACCAGCCCCCAGAACATCGGCACACACAGGGGGATATCCTACGAGCAGTACTTC
CDR3aa: CATSPQNIGTHRGISYEQYF

abundance: NA
len: 13
j_gene: TRBJ2-5
d_gene: NA
v_gene: TRBV11-3
CDR3nt: TGTGCCAGCAGCTCCAGCGGTTGGGAGACCCAGTACTTC
CDR3aa: CASSSSGWETQYF

abundance: NA
len: 11
j_gene: TRBJ2-2
d_gene: NA
v_gene: TRBV11-2
CDR3nt: TGTGCCAGTGGAGACACCGGGGAGCTGTTTTTT
CDR3aa: CASGDTGELFF

abundance: NA
len: 14
j_gene: TRBJ2-1
d_gene: NA
v_gene: TRBV12-3/TRBV12-4
CDR3nt: TGTGCCAGCAGACAACCCAAAAGAAACAATGAGCAGTTCTTC
CDR3aa: CASRQPKRNNEQFF

abundance: NA
len: 14
j_gene: TRBJ1-4
d_gene: TRBD1
v_gene: TRBV25-1
CDR3nt: TGTGCCAGCAGTGACCCAAGACAGGGGCAAAAACTGTTTTTT
CDR3aa: CASSDPRQGQKLFF

abundance: many
len: 14
j_gene: TRBJ2-1
d_gene: TRBD2
v_gene: TRBV20-1
CDR3nt: TGCAGTGCTCGTAGCGGGATCTCTTTGGGGGAGCAGTTCTTC
CDR3aa: CSARSGISLGEQFF

abundance: NA
len: 18
j_gene: TRBJ2-7
d_gene: TRBD2
v_gene: TRBV12-3/TRBV12-4
CDR3nt: TGTGCCAGCAGTTTAGCGGCCGGGACTAGGGGGAGGGTAAAGGTGCAGTACTTC
CDR3aa: CASSLAAGTRGRVKVQYF

abundance: NA
len: 13
j_gene: TRBJ1-5
d_gene: NA
v_gene: TRBV9
CDR3nt: TGTGCCAGCAGCATCGGTTTGGATCAGCCCCAGCATTTT
CDR3aa: CASSIGLDQPQHF

abundance: medium-sized
len: 14
j_gene: TRBJ1-3
d_gene: TRBD1
v_gene: TRBV6-1
CDR3nt: TGTGCCAGCGTCGACAGGGGCTCTGGAAACACCATATATTTT
CDR3aa: CASVDRGSGNTIYF

abundance: few
len: 15
j_gene: TRBJ1-2
d_gene: TRBD1
v_gene: TRBV5-6
CDR3nt: TGTGCCAGCAGCCCGGGACAGTTACCCAACTATGGCTACACCTTC
CDR3aa: CASSPGQLPNYGYTF

abundance: NA
len: 13
j_gene: TRBJ1-1
d_gene: TRBD1
v_gene: TRBV5-6
CDR3nt: TGTGCCAGCAGCTTAACAGGGGCCACTGAAGCTTTCTTT
CDR3aa: CASSLTGATEAFF

abundance: NA
len: 14
j_gene: TRBJ2-5
d_gene: NA
v_gene: TRBV29-1
CDR3nt: TGCAGCGTTACTAAATCGGGGAACCAAGAGACCCAGTACTTC
CDR3aa: CSVTKSGNQETQYF

abundance: NA
len: 15
j_gene: TRBJ2-7
d_gene: TRBD2
v_gene: TRBV3-1
CDR3nt: TGTGCCAGCAGCCAATATAGGGACTACAACTACGAGCAGTACTTC
CDR3aa: CASSQYRDYNYEQYF

abundance: medium-sized
len: 17
j_gene: TRBJ2-1
d_gene: NA
v_gene: TRBV20-1
CDR3nt: TGCAGTGCTAGGGACCCCACCTTGCGGAACTCCTACAATGAGCAGTTCTTC
CDR3aa: CSARDPTLRNSYNEQFF

abundance: NA
len: 16
j_gene: TRBJ2-1
d_gene: TRBD2
v_gene: TRBV4-2
CDR3nt: TGTGCCAGCAGCCAAGGTCCTAGCGGTTCCTACAATGAGCAGTTCTTC
CDR3aa: CASSQGPSGSYNEQFF

abundance: NA
len: 15
j_gene: TRBJ1-2
d_gene: TRBD1
v_gene: TRBV18
CDR3nt: TGTGCCAGCTCACCAGGGGACAGGTCCTACTATGGCTACACCTTC
CDR3aa: CASSPGDRSYYGYTF

abundance: few
len: 13
j_gene: TRBJ1-6
d_gene: NA
v_gene: TRBV30
CDR3nt: TGTGCCTGGAGTGACAATGTGGGCTCACCCCTCCACTTT
CDR3aa: CAWSDNVGSPLHF

abundance: few
len: 14
j_gene: TRBJ2-3
d_gene: NA
v_gene: TRBV19
CDR3nt: TGTGCCAGTATGAGGACAGCTAGCACAGATACGCAGTATTTT
CDR3aa: CASMRTASTDTQYF

abundance: NA
len: 15
j_gene: TRBJ1-2
d_gene: NA
v_gene: TRBV19
CDR3nt: TGTGCCAGTAGTGCGACCTTATGGGAGGGCGCTGGCTACACCTTC
CDR3aa: CASSATLWEGAGYTF

abundance: NA
len: 14
j_gene: TRBJ2-1
d_gene: NA
v_gene: TRBV7-3
CDR3nt: TGTGCCAGCAGCTCATACTCAAGGACTACTGAGCAGTTCTTC
CDR3aa: CASSSYSRTTEQFF

abundance: NA
len: 13
j_gene: TRBJ2-7
d_gene: NA
v_gene: TRBV11-2
CDR3nt: TGTGCCAGCAGACCGGGACTTACCTACGAGCAGTACTTC
CDR3aa: CASRPGLTYEQYF

abundance: many
len: 15
j_gene: TRBJ1-4
d_gene: TRBD1
v_gene: TRBV6-1
CDR3nt: TGTGCCAGCAGTGAGCCGGGACAGGGGACTGAAAAACTGTTTTTT
CDR3aa: CASSEPGQGTEKLFF

abundance: many
len: 15
j_gene: TRBJ1-4
d_gene: NA
v_gene: TRBV4-1
CDR3nt: TGCGCCAGCAGCCAAGGACAGGTCTCTAATGAAAAACTGTTTTTT
CDR3aa: CASSQGQVSNEKLFF

abundance: NA
len: 14
j_gene: TRBJ2-5
d_gene: NA
v_gene: TRBV25-1
CDR3nt: TGTGCCAGCAGTGAATTTATAGGTCAGGAGACCCAGTACTTC
CDR3aa: CASSEFIGQETQYF

abundance: NA
len: 16
j_gene: TRBJ2-3
d_gene: NA
v_gene: TRBV14
CDR3nt: TGTGCCAGCAGCCCTTGGACGGGTGGGGGCACAGATACGCAGTATTTT
CDR3aa: CASSPWTGGGTDTQYF

abundance: medium-sized
len: 16
j_gene: TRBJ2-1
d_gene: TRBD1
v_gene: TRBV5-1
CDR3nt: TGCGCCAGCAGCTTTAATGTGGACAGGGGTTCCAATGAGCAGTTCTTC
CDR3aa: CASSFNVDRGSNEQFF

abundance: medium-sized
len: 13
j_gene: TRBJ1-5
d_gene: NA
v_gene: TRBV12-3/TRBV12-4
CDR3nt: TGTGCCAGCAGTTTGCAGGGCAATCAGCCCCAGCATTTT
CDR3aa: CASSLQGNQPQHF

abundance: once
len: 17
j_gene: TRBJ2-2
d_gene: NA
v_gene: TRBV7-3
CDR3nt: TGTGCCAGCAGCCCAAGATACGTGGGGCGTGACACCGGGGAGCTGTTTTTT
CDR3aa: CASSPRYVGRDTGELFF

abundance: NA
len: 15
j_gene: TRBJ1-3
d_gene: NA
v_gene: TRBV3-1
CDR3nt: TGTGCCAGCACCCAGGGAACCAGCTCTGGAAACACCATATATTTT
CDR3aa: CASTQGTSSGNTIYF

abundance: few
len: 15
j_gene: TRBJ2-5
d_gene: TRBD1
v_gene: TRBV6-2/TRBV6-3
CDR3nt: TGTGCCAGCAGACGACGAAGGACAGGGGCCGAGACCCAGTACTTC
CDR3aa: CASRRRRTGAETQYF

abundance: few
len: 15
j_gene: TRBJ1-3
d_gene: NA
v_gene: TRBV19
CDR3nt: TGTGCCAGTAGCAAAAACCGGGACGCCGGAAACACCATATATTTT
CDR3aa: CASSKNRDAGNTIYF